This T cell receptor (beta chain) originates from a study of blood T cell repertoires in COVID-19. The CDR3 totals 15 residues. The ends were cut back, 2 bases at V and 3 bases at J, with 14 bases in the middle. From germline, CDR1 is SGHTA and CDR2 FQGNSA. Per the original data handling: Reference gene primer amplification yielded estimated nucleated cell counts. Sequencing was performed with immunoSEQ multiplex PCR; in TCRdb, only in-frame clones are kept and a portion is missing. V and J calls and clone size are given by that table; D and trimming were obtained from the DNA. The sample has around 140,000 clones, roughly 80% seen once.

This sequence originates from a man aged 65 to 79 who had recovered from COVID-19. V and J are TRBV7-2 and TRBJ2-7; D is unclear. Source material: peripheral blood. DNA for the CDR3: TGTGCCAGCAGCTTAAGTACAGCCAGGAACTACGAGCAGTACTTC. Amino acid sequence: CASSLSTARNYEQYF.